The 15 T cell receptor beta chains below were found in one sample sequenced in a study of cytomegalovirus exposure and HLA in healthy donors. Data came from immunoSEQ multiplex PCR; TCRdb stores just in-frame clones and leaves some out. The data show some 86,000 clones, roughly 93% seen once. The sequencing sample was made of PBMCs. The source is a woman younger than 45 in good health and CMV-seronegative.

CDR3 DNA: TGCGCCAGCAGTCGGACAGGGAGTAATTCACCCCTCCACTTT. Translated, it gives CASSRTGSNSPLHF. The gene calls are TRBV4-3 and TRBJ1-6; 8 nucleotides line up with TRBD1. J was trimmed by 6 bases and V by 6 bases; bases with no gene match: 4. The germline CDR1 and CDR2 sequences are LGHNA and YSLEER. CDR3 length: 14 residues.

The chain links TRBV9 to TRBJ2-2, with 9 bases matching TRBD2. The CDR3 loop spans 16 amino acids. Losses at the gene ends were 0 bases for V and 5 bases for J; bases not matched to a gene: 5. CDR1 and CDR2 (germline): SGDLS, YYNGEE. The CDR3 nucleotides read TGTGCCAGCAGCGTAGGCAGCGGGAGGACGACCGGGGAGCTGTTTTTT. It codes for CASSVGSGRTTGELFF.

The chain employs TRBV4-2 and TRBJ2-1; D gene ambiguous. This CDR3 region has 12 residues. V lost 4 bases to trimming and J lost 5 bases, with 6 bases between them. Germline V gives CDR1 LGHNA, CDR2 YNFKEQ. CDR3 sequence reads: CASSRENNEQFF. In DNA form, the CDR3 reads TGTGCCAGCAGCCGCGAAAACAATGAGCAGTTCTTC.

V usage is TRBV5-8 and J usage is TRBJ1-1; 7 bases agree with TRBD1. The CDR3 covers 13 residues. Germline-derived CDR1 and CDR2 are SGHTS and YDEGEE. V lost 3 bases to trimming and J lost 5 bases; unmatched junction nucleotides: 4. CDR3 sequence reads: CASSYQGGTEAFF. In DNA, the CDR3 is TGTGCCAGCAGCTACCAGGGGGGAACTGAAGCTTTCTTT.

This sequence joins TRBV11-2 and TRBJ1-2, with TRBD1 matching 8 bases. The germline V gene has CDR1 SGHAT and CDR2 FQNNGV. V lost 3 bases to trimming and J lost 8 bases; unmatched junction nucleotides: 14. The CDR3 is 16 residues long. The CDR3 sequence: CASSFLGKDRVRGYTF. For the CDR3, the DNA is TGTGCCAGCAGCTTTCTAGGCAAGGACAGGGTGCGAGGCTACACCTTC. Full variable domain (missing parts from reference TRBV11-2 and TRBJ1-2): EAGVAQSPRYKIIEKRQSVAFWCNPISGHATLYWYQQILGQGPKLLIQFQNNGVVDDSQLPKDRFSAERLKGVDSTLKIQPAKLEDSAVYLCASSFLGKDRVRGYTFGSGTRLTVV.

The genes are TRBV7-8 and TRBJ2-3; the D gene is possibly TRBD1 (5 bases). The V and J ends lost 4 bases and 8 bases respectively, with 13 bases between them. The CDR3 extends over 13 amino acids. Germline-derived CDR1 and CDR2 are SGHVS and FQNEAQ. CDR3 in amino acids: CASSSGWVSTQYF. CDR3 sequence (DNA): TGTGCCAGCAGCTCAGGGTGGGTTAGTACGCAGTATTTT.

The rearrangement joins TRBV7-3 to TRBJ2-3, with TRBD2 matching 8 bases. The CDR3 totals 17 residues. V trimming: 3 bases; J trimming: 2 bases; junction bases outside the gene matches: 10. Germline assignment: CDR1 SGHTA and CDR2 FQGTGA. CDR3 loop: CASSFQGRGAITDTQYF. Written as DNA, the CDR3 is TGTGCCAGCAGCTTTCAAGGGCGGGGGGCCATCACAGATACGCAGTATTTT.

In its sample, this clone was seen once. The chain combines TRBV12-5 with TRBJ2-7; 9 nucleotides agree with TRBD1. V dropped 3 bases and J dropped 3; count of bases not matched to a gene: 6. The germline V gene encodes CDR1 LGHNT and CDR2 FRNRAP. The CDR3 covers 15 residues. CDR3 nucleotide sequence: TGTGCTAGTGGTTTTTTTGCGACAGGGGGCTACGAGCAGTACTTC. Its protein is CASGFFATGGYEQYF.

CDR3 coding DNA: TGTGCCAGCAAATTCCCCGGGAGTTACAATGAGCAGTTCTTC. Translation gives CASKFPGSYNEQFF. The V call is TRBV27, the J call TRBJ2-1, with D possibly matching TRBD2 (6 bases). Germline V gives CDR1 MNHEY, CDR2 SMNVEV (reference sequence). The CDR3 consists of 14 residues. Trimming removed 7 bases at V and 4 bases at J, with 14 bases between.

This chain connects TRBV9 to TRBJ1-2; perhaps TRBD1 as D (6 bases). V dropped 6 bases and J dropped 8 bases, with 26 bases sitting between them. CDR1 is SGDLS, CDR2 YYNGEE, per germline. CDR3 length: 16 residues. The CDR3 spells CASTHQGRVRGTGYTF. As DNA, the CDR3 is TGTGCCAGCACCCACCAGGGGCGGGTCCGGGGTACCGGCTACACCTTC.

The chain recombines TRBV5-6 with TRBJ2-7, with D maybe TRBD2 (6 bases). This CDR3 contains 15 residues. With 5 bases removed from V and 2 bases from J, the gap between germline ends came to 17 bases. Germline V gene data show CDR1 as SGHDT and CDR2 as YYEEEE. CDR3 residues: CASRFSRGKTYEQYF. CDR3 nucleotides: TGTGCCAGCAGGTTTTCGCGCGGGAAAACCTACGAGCAGTACTTC.

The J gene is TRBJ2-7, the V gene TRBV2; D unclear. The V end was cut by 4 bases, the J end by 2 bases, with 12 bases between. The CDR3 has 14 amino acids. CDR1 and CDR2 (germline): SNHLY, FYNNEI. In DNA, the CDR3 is TGTGCCAGCAGTGGGCTCCGGAGCACCTACGAGCAGTACTTC. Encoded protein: CASSGLRSTYEQYF.

This chain's CDR3 is CASSRDRGGNQPQHF. DNA of the CDR3: TGTGCCAGCAGCCGCGACAGGGGTGGCAATCAGCCCCAGCATTTT. This chain links TRBV6-5 with TRBJ1-5; 8 positions agree with TRBD1. Germline-derived CDR1 and CDR2 are MNHEY and SVGAGI. This CDR3 is built from 15 residues. V gave up 6 bases and J gave up 2 bases; unmatched junction bases: 6.

The CDR3 loop reads CASRYTTNTEAFF. The DNA for the CDR3 is TGTGCCAGCAGGTACACTACGAACACTGAAGCTTTCTTT. V usage is TRBV7-3 and J usage is TRBJ1-1, with D unresolved. This CDR3 is 13 amino acids long. V lost 6 bases and J lost 1, with 9 bases in between. CDR1 is SGHTA, CDR2 FQGTGA, per germline.

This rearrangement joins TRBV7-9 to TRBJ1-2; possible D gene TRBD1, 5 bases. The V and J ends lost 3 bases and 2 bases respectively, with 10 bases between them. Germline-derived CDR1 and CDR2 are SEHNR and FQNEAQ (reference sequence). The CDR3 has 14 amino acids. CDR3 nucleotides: TGTGCCAGCAGCTTGGCAGGGAGGAACTATGGCTACACCTTC. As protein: CASSLAGRNYGYTF.